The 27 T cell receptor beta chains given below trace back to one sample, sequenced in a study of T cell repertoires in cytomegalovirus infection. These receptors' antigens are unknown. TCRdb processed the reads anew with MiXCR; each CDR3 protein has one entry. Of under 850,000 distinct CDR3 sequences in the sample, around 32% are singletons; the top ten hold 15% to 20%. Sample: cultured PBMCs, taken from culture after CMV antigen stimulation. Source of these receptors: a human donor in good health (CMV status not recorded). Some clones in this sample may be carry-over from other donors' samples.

The CDR3 coding sequence is TGTGCCAGCAGCTTAAGTATGTTAAGCAATCAGCCCCAGCATTTT. It codes for CASSLSMLSNQPQHF. V usage is TRBV7-2 and J usage is TRBJ1-5; the D is unclear. The length of the CDR3 is 15 residues. CDR1 is SGHTA and CDR2 is FQGNSA in the germline V gene. V was cut by 2 bases and J by 1 base, with 9 bases left in between.

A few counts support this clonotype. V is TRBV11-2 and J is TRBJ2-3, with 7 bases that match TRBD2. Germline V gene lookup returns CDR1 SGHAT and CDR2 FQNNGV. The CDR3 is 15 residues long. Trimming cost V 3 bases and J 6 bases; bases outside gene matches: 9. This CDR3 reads CASSLWGGRWDTQYF. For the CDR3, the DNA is TGTGCCAGCAGCTTGTGGGGCGGGAGATGGGATACGCAGTATTTT.

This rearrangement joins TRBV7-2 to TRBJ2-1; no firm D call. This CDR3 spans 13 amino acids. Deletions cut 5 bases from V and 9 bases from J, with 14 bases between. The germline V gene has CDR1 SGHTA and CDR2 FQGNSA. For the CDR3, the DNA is TGTGCCAGCAGCCGCATCGCAGCCGGTGAGCAGTTCTTC. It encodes CASSRIAAGEQFF.

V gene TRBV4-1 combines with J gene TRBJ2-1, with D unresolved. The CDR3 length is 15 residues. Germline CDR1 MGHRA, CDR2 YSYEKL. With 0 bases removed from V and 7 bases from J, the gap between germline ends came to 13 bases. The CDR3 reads CASSQDFNLGNEQFF. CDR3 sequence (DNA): TGCGCCAGCAGCCAAGATTTCAATCTGGGGAATGAGCAGTTCTTC.

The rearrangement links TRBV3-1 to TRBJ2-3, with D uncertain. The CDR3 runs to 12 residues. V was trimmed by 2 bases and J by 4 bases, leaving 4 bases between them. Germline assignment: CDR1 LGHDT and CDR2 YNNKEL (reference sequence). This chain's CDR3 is CASSQLPDTQYF. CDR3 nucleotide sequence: TGTGCCAGCAGCCAATTACCAGATACGCAGTATTTT.

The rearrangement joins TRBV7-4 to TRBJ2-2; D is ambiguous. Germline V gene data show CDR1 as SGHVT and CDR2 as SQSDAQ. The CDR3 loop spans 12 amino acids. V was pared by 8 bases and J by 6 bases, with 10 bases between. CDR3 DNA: TGTGCCAGCCGACTGGGCGCCGGGGAGCTGTTTTTT. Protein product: CASRLGAGELFF.

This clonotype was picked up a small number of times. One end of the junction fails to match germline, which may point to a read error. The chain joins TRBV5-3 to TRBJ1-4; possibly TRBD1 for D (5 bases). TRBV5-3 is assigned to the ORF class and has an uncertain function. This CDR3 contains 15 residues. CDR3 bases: TGTGCCAGCAGCTTGGGGGAAAGTCTTAATGAAAAACTGTTTTTT. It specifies CASSLGESLNEKLFF.

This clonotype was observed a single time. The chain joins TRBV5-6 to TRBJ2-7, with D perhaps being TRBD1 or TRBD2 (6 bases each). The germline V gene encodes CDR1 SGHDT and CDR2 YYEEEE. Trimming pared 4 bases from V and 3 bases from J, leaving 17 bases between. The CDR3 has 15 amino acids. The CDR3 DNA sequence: TGTGCCAGCAGCCTCAAGGGGGGATATGGCTACGAGCAGTACTTC. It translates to CASSLKGGYGYEQYF.

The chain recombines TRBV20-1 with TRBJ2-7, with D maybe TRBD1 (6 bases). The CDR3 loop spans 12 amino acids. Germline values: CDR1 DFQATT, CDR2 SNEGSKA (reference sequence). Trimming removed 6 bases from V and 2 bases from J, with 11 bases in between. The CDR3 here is CSAPGHTYEQYF. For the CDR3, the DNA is TGCAGTGCCCCGGGACACACCTACGAGCAGTACTTC.

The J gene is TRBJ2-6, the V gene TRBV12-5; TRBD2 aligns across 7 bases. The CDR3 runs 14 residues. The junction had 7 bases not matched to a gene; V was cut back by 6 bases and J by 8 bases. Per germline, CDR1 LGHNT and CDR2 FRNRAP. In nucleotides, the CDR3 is TGTGCTAGTGGGGCTCTCGGGGGGACCAACGTCCTGACTTTC. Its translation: CASGALGGTNVLTF.

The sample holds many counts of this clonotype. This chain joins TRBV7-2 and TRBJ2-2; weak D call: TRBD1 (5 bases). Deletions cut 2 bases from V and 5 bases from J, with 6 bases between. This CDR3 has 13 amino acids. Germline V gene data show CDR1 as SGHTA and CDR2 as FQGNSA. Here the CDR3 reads CASSLQGTGELFF. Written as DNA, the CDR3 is TGTGCCAGCAGCTTACAGGGAACCGGGGAGCTGTTTTTT.

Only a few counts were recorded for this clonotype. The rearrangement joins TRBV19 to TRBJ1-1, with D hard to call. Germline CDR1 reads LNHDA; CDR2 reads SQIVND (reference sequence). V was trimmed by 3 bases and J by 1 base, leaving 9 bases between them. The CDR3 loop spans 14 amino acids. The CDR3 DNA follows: TGTGCCAGTAGTATCCAGGTTAGGAACACTGAAGCTTTCTTT. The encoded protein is CASSIQVRNTEAFF.

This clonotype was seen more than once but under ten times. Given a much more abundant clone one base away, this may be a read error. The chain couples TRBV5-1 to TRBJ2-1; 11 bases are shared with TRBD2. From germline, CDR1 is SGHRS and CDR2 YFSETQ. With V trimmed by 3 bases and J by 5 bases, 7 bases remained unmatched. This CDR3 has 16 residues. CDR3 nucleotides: TGCGCCAGCAGCTCGGGACTAGCGGAAAAGAACAATGAGCAGTTCTTC. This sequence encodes CASSSGLAEKNNEQFF.

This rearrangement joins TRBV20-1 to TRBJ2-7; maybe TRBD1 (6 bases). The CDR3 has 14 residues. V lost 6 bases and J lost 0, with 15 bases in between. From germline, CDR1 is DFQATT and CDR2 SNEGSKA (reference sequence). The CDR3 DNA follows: TGCAGTGCCCGCGACAGGCTGCACTCCTACGAGCAGTACTTC. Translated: CSARDRLHSYEQYF.

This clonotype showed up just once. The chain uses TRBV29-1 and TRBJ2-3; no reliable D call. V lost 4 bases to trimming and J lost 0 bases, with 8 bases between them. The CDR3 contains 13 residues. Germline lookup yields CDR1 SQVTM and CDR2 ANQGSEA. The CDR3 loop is CSVGWASTDTQYF. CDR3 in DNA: TGCAGCGTTGGTTGGGCTAGCACAGATACGCAGTATTTT.

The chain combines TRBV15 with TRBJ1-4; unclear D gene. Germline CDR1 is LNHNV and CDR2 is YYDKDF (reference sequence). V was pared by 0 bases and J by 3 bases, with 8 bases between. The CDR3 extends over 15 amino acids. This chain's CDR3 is CATSRDAEPNEKLFF. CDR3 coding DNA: TGTGCCACCAGCAGAGATGCCGAGCCTAATGAAAAACTGTTTTTT. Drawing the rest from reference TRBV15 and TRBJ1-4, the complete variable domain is DAMVIQNPRYQVTQFGKPVTLSCSQTLNHNVMYWYQQKSSQAPKLLFHYYDKDFNNEADTPDNFQSRRPNTSFCFLDIRSPGLGDTAMYLCATSRDAEPNEKLFFGSGTQLSVL.

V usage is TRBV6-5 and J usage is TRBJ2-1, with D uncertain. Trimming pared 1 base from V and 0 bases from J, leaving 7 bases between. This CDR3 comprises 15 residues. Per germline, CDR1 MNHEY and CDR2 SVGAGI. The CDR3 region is CASSYWASSYNEQFF. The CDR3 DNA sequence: TGTGCCAGCAGTTACTGGGCGAGCTCCTACAATGAGCAGTTCTTC.

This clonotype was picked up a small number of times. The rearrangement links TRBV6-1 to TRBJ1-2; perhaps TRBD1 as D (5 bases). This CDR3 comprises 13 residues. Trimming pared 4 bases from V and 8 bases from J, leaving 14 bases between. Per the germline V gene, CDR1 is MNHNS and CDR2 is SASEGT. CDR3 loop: CASSGGGIWGYTF. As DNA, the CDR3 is TGTGCCAGCAGTGGGGGGGGTATCTGGGGCTACACCTTC.

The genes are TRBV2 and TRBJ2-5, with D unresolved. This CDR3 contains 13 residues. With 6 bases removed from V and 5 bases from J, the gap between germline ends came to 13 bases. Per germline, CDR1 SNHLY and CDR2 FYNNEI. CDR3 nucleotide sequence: TGTGCCAGCAGCGGGTCCGGCCGTGAGACCCAGTACTTC. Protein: CASSGSGRETQYF. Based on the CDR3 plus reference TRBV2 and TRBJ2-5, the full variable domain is EPEVTQTPSHQVTQMGQEVILRCVPISNHLYFYWYRQILGQKVEFLVSFYNNEISEKSEIFDDQFSVERPDGSNFTLKIRSTKLEDSAMYFCASSGSGRETQYFGPGTRLLVL.

The CDR3 DNA is TGTGCCAGCAGTTTTGGGGGTCCAGGGCAGCCCTACGAGCAGTACTTC. This sequence encodes CASSFGGPGQPYEQYF. The chain has TRBV12-3 or TRBV12-4 and TRBJ2-7; D is tentatively TRBD1 or TRBD2 (5 bases each). V was shortened by 3 bases and J by 2 bases, with 17 bases between the two germline ends. This CDR3 is built from 16 residues.

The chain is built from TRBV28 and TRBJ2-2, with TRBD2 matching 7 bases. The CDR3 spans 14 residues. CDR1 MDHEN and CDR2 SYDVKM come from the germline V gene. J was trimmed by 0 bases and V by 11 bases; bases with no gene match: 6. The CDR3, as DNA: TGTGCCGCTAGAAGCGGGACGAACACCGGGGAGCTGTTTTTT. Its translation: CAARSGTNTGELFF. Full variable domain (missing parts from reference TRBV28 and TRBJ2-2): DVKVTQSSRYLVKRTGEKVFLECVQDMDHENMFWYRQDPGLGLRLIYFSYDVKMKEKGDIPEGYSVSREKKERFSLILESASTNQTSMYLCAARSGTNTGELFFGEGSRLTVL.

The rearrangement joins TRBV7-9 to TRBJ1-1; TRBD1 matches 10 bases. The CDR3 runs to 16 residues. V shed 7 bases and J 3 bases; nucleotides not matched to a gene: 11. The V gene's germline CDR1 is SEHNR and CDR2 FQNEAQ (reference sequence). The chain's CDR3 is CASKPGQGKGDTEAFF. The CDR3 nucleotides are TGTGCCAGCAAACCGGGACAGGGGAAGGGGGACACTGAAGCTTTCTTT. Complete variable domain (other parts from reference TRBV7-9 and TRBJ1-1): DTGVSQNPRHKITKRGQNVTFRCDPISEHNRLYWYRQTLGQGPEFLTYFQNEAQLEKSRLLSDRFSAERPKGSFSTLEIQRTEQGDSAMYLCASKPGQGKGDTEAFFGQGTRLTVV.

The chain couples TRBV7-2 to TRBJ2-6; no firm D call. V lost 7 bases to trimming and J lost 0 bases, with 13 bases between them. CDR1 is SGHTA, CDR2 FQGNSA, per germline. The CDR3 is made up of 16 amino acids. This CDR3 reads CASTNGPSSGANVLTF. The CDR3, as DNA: TGTGCCAGCACCAATGGGCCTAGCTCTGGGGCCAACGTCCTGACTTTC.

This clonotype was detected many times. In DNA, the CDR3 is TGTGCCAGCAGCTACGGGATTTTGGGGGGCTACACCTTC. It is translated as CASSYGILGGYTF. The V gene is TRBV7-2, the J gene TRBJ1-2; unclear D gene. V lost 4 bases and J lost 8, with 14 bases in between. Germline values: CDR1 SGHTA, CDR2 FQGNSA. The length of the CDR3 is 13 residues. The full variable domain, completed using reference TRBV7-2 and TRBJ1-2, is GAGVSQSPSNKVTEKGKDVELRCDPISGHTALYWYRQSLGQGLEFLIYFQGNSAPDKSGLPSDRFSAERTGGSVSTLTIQRTQQEDSAVYLCASSYGILGGYTFGSGTRLTVV.

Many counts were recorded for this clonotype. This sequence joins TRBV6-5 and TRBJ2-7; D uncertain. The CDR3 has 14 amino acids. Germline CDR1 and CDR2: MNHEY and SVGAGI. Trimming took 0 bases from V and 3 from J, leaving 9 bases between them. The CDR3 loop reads CASSYSNNGYEQYF. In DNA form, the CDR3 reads TGTGCCAGCAGTTACTCGAACAACGGCTACGAGCAGTACTTC.

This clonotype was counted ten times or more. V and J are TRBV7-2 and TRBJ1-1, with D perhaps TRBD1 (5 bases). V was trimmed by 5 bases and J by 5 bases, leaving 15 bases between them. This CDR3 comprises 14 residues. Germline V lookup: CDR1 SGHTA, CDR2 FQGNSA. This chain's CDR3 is CASSQAGGGTEAFF. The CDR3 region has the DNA TGTGCCAGCAGCCAGGCCGGGGGTGGTACTGAAGCTTTCTTT.

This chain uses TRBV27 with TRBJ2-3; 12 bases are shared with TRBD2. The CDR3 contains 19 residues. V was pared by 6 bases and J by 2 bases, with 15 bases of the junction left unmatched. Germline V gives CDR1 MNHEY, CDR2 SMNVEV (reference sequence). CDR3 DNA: TGTGCCAGCAGACCACCCTCGCCTAGCGGGAGGGGATTCACAGATACGCAGTATTTT. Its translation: CASRPPSPSGRGFTDTQYF.